This T cell receptor (beta chain) was sequenced in a study of glioma-infiltrating T cells after dendritic cell vaccination. Germline V gene lookup returns CDR1 SEHNR and CDR2 FQNEAQ (reference sequence). V was shortened by 1 base and J by 7 bases, with 8 bases between the two germline ends. This CDR3 has 12 amino acids. This clone appeared a single time. Time point denoted: after dendritic cell vaccination, including at tumor progression/relapse. This table comes from immunoSEQ multiplex PCR, and its TCRdb copy is limited to in-frame clones, with some not included. The table includes tens of thousands of clones, roughly 91% detected once.

J is TRBJ2-7 and V is TRBV7-9, with D perhaps matching TRBD2 (5 bases). The receptor's source is a human donor with glioblastoma. This material consisted of blood, taken after dendritic cell vaccination. Written as DNA, the CDR3 is TGTGCCAGCAGCTTAGGAGGGTGGGAGCAGTACTTC. The encoded protein is CASSLGGWEQYF.